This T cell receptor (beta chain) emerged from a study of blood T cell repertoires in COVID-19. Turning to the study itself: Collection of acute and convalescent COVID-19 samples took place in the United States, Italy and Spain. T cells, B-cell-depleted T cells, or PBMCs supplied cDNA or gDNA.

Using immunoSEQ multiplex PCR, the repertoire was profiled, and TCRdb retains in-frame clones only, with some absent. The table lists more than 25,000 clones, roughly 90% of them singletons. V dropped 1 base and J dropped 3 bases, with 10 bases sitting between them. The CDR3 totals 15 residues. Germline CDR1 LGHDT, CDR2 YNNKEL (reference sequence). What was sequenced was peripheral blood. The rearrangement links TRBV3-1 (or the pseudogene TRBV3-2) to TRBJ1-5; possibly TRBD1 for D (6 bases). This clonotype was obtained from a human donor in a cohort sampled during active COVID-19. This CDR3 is CASSQAGVDNQPQHF. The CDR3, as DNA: TGTGCCAGCAGCCAAGCAGGGGTTGACAATCAGCCCCAGCATTTT.